The subject of this entry is one T cell receptor beta chain. The naive CD8 subset, CD45RO-negative cells positively selected for CCR7, excluded terminally differentiated effector memory CD45RA+ cells. The data originate from a study of shared clonotypes between healthy human individuals. Assay: immunoSEQ multiplex PCR; the TCRdb copy retains only in-frame clones and omits some. The sample records about 2.2 million clones, 90% to 95% being singletons. The receptor comes from a man aged 18 to 29 in good health. Some clones in this sample may be carry-over from other donors' samples. Sequencing was carried out using naive CD8+ T cells from PBMCs.

The CDR3 DNA reads as TGTGCCAGCAGCTCAATAGCGGGAGGGCTATACGAGCAGTACTTC. As protein: CASSSIAGGLYEQYF. The rearrangement links TRBV7-2 to TRBJ2-7; 11 bases match TRBD2. J gave up 4 bases and V 4 bases, and 6 bases lay outside the gene matches. This CDR3 is 15 amino acids long. Germline V gene sequence: CDR1 SGHTA, CDR2 FQGNSA.